The 20 T cell receptor beta chains reported below all come from one sample, sequenced in a study of blood T cell repertoires in COVID-19. Method: immunoSEQ multiplex PCR; TCRdb's copy keeps in-frame clones and lacks some. The table shows about 300,000 clones, with about 90% occurring only once. Source material: PBMCs or T cells enriched from blood (not recorded which). Receptors were obtained from a woman aged 45-60 years who had been exposed to COVID-19.

This chain joins TRBV11-3 and TRBJ1-1; D might be TRBD1 (6 bases). CDR3 length: 14 amino acids. Trimming stripped 5 bases from V and 2 bases from J, with 12 bases between. From germline, CDR1 is SGHNT and CDR2 YENEEA. The CDR3 here is CASSRQGRNTEAFF. CDR3 nucleotide sequence: TGTGCCAGCAGCAGGCAGGGGAGAAACACTGAAGCTTTCTTT.

The chain recombines TRBV2 with TRBJ1-4, with D possibly matching TRBD1 (5 bases). Trimming pared 5 bases from V and 8 bases from J, leaving 18 bases between. Germline assignment: CDR1 SNHLY and CDR2 FYNNEI. This CDR3 has 15 residues. The CDR3 here is CASSLGTSRGEKLFF. The DNA for the CDR3 is TGTGCCAGCAGTCTTGGGACCTCGCGGGGGGAAAAACTGTTTTTT.

The chain employs TRBV5-4 and TRBJ1-2, with TRBD1 matching 8 bases. With 4 bases clipped from V and 4 bases from J, the junction kept 9 bases outside the gene matches. Germline values: CDR1 SGHNT, CDR2 YYREEE (reference sequence). The CDR3 sequence is 15 residues long. The CDR3 loop is CASSPDRERSYGYTF. DNA for the CDR3: TGTGCCAGCAGCCCGGACAGGGAAAGGAGCTATGGCTACACCTTC. Full variable domain (outside the CDR3, taken from reference TRBV5-4 and TRBJ1-2): ETGVTQSPTHLIKTRGQQVTLRCSSQSGHNTVSWYQQALGQGPQFIFQYYREEENGRGNFPPRFSGLQFPNYSSELNVNALELDDSALYLCASSPDRERSYGYTFGSGTRLTVV.

This sequence joins TRBV30 and TRBJ2-7; 8 nucleotides match TRBD1. V was pared by 0 bases and J by 3 bases, with 4 bases of the junction left unmatched. The CDR3 is made up of 14 amino acids. CDR1 is GTSNPN, CDR2 SVGIG, per germline (reference sequence). CDR3 in amino acids: CAWSVPGGSYEQYF. CDR3 nucleotides: TGTGCCTGGAGTGTACCAGGGGGCAGCTACGAGCAGTACTTC.

This CDR3 is CASRPQDRSDSNQPQHF. The DNA for the CDR3 is TGTGCCAGCCGACCTCAAGACAGGAGCGATAGCAATCAGCCCCAGCATTTT. The rearrangement links TRBV27 to TRBJ1-5, with a tentative D call TRBD1 (6 bases). The CDR3 totals 17 residues. V was shortened by 8 bases and J by 0 bases, with 20 bases between the two germline ends. Germline values: CDR1 MNHEY, CDR2 SMNVEV (reference sequence).

The V call is TRBV4-2, the J call TRBJ1-5; a weak D match, TRBD1 (5 bases). Germline CDR1 is LGHNA and CDR2 is YNFKEQ. The CDR3 sequence is 14 residues long. The V and J ends lost 0 bases and 4 bases respectively, with 7 bases between them. CDR3 sequence reads: CASSQDGGNQPQHF. CDR3 in DNA: TGTGCCAGCAGCCAAGACGGGGGGAATCAGCCCCAGCATTTT.

The genes are TRBV5-1 and TRBJ2-1; 9 bases line up with TRBD2. Losses at the gene ends were 4 bases for V and 8 bases for J; bases not matched to a gene: 13. From germline, CDR1 is SGHRS and CDR2 YFSETQ. The CDR3 runs 16 residues. The CDR3 is CASSQVAGGLGDEQFF. In DNA, the CDR3 is TGCGCCAGCAGCCAAGTGGCGGGGGGGTTAGGGGATGAGCAGTTCTTC. The full variable domain, its missing parts supplied by reference TRBV5-1 and TRBJ2-1, is KAGVTQTPRYLIKTRGQQVTLSCSPISGHRSVSWYQQTPGQGLQFLFEYFSETQRNKGNFPGRFSGRQFSNSRSEMNVSTLELGDSALYLCASSQVAGGLGDEQFFGPGTRLTVL.

V usage is TRBV6-5 and J usage is TRBJ1-1, with D possibly being TRBD1 (5 bases). Germline V gene sequence: CDR1 MNHEY, CDR2 SVGAGI. The CDR3 consists of 13 residues. The V end was cut by 6 bases, the J end by 3 bases, with 11 bases between. The CDR3 DNA reads as TGTGCCAGCAGCCGCGGGGGAGACACTGAAGCTTTCTTT. This sequence encodes CASSRGGDTEAFF.

The chain employs TRBV2 and TRBJ1-5, with D possibly being TRBD1 (5 bases). Germline V gene lookup returns CDR1 SNHLY and CDR2 FYNNEI. Trimming took off 2 bases at V and 4 bases at J, with 9 bases between the two ends. The CDR3 is 14 amino acids. This CDR3 is CASSERQINQPQHF. The CDR3 DNA follows: TGTGCCAGCAGTGAAAGACAGATAAATCAGCCCCAGCATTTT.

This chain connects TRBV19 to TRBJ2-1, with 12 positions matching TRBD2. The CDR3 spans 16 residues. In germline, CDR1 is LNHDA, CDR2 SQIVND (reference sequence). The V segment lost 0 bases and the J segment 4 bases; nucleotides outside the gene matches: 1. The CDR3, as DNA: TGTGCCAGTAGTATAGAGACTAGCGGGGGATACAATGAGCAGTTCTTC. Amino acids: CASSIETSGGYNEQFF.

This clone occurred a few times. The chain carries TRBV2 and TRBJ1-4, with D maybe TRBD1 (6 bases). V gave up 4 bases and J gave up 10 bases, with 13 bases separating them. CDR1 is SNHLY, CDR2 FYNNEI, per germline. The CDR3 contains 13 residues. The CDR3 DNA is TGTGCCAGCAGTGGGCGGGGGCCTAGAAAACTGTTTTTT. Encoded protein: CASSGRGPRKLFF.

In DNA, the CDR3 is TGTGCCAGCAGCTTGCTAGCGGAAAATACGCAGTATTTT. Encoded protein: CASSLLAENTQYF. The chain combines TRBV5-6 with TRBJ2-3; TRBD2 aligns across 7 bases. Germline CDR1 SGHDT, CDR2 YYEEEE. Trimming took 1 base from V and 7 from J; bases not matched to a gene: 3. The length of the CDR3 is 13 residues.

The chain employs TRBV13 and TRBJ2-7, with TRBD1 matching 9 bases. CDR1 PRHDT and CDR2 FYEKMQ come from the germline V gene (reference sequence). Trimming removed 4 bases from V and 9 bases from J; junction bases left unmatched: 13. The CDR3 extends over 15 amino acids. The CDR3 DNA reads as TGTGCCAGCAGCTCGTCCGGGACAGGGTTTTCCTGGCAGTACTTC. Amino acids: CASSSSGTGFSWQYF. The variable domain in full, completed from reference TRBV13 and TRBJ2-7, reads AAGVIQSPRHLIKEKRETATLKCYPIPRHDTVYWYQQGPGQDPQFLISFYEKMQSDKGSIPDRFSAQQFSDYHSELNMSSLELGDSALYFCASSSSGTGFSWQYFGPGTRLTVT.

The V gene is TRBV3-1 (or the pseudogene TRBV3-2), the J gene TRBJ2-5, with a possible D match to TRBD2 (6 bases). Trimming cost V 1 base and J 5 bases, with 14 bases left between them. This CDR3 is 15 amino acids long. CDR1 and CDR2 (germline): LGHDT, YNNKEL (reference sequence). CDR3 sequence (DNA): TGTGCCAGCAGCCAAGCAACGTTGGGGACTGAGACCCAGTACTTC. Translating gives CASSQATLGTETQYF.

This chain joins TRBV3-1 (or the pseudogene TRBV3-2) and TRBJ2-1, with unresolved D. Germline-derived CDR1 and CDR2 are LGHDT and YNNKEL (reference sequence). This CDR3 region has 13 residues. V was shortened by 2 bases and J by 4 bases, with 6 bases between the two germline ends. Written as DNA, the CDR3 is TGTGCCAGCAGCCAACTGACTTACAATGAGCAGTTCTTC. Protein sequence: CASSQLTYNEQFF.

This clone occurred a few times. The chain links TRBV21-1 to TRBJ2-2; the table's D gene call, TRBD2, was not cross checked with the DNA. TRBV21-1 is a known pseudogene. The CDR3 has 13 amino acids. Here the CDR3 reads CAKFEGATGELFF. The CDR3 DNA sequence: TGTGCCAAATTCGAGGGCGCGACCGGGGAGCTGTTTTTT.

This clone was found once. The J gene is TRBJ1-6, the V gene TRBV10-3; D perhaps matches TRBD1 (6 bases). Germline V CDR1 and CDR2: ENHRY, SYGVKD. This CDR3 contains 15 residues. Trimming cost V 0 bases and J 7 bases, with 10 bases left between them. CDR3 DNA sequence: TGTGCCATCAGTGAGTCGTATACAGGGAATTCACCCCTCCACTTT. This codes for CAISESYTGNSPLHF.

This chain uses TRBV28 with TRBJ2-7; D possibly corresponds to TRBD1 (5 bases). The germline V gene encodes CDR1 MDHEN and CDR2 SYDVKM. This CDR3 contains 12 residues. V was clipped by 7 bases and J by 1 base, with 8 bases between them. The CDR3 DNA follows: TGTGCCAGCAAGACAGCATCCTACGAGCAGTACTTC. Translated: CASKTASYEQYF.

This clone was detected only a few times. The chain recombines TRBV30 with TRBJ2-1; the D gene is possibly TRBD2 (6 bases). The CDR3 loop spans 11 amino acids. CDR1 GTSNPN and CDR2 SVGIG come from the germline V gene (reference sequence). The germline V and J ends were trimmed by 0 bases and 12 bases, with 9 bases remaining between them. The CDR3 DNA is TGTGCCTGGAGTGTAGGGACTTCGCAGTTCTTC. Protein product: CAWSVGTSQFF.

The V and J genes are TRBV5-1 and TRBJ1-2; 7 bases map to TRBD1. The CDR3 loop spans 14 amino acids. Germline V CDR1 and CDR2: SGHRS, YFSETQ. The V segment lost 3 bases and the J segment 4 bases; nucleotides outside the gene matches: 6. The CDR3 DNA reads as TGCGCCAGCAGCTCCTCGAGGGGGCGCTATGGCTACACCTTC. Residues: CASSSSRGRYGYTF.